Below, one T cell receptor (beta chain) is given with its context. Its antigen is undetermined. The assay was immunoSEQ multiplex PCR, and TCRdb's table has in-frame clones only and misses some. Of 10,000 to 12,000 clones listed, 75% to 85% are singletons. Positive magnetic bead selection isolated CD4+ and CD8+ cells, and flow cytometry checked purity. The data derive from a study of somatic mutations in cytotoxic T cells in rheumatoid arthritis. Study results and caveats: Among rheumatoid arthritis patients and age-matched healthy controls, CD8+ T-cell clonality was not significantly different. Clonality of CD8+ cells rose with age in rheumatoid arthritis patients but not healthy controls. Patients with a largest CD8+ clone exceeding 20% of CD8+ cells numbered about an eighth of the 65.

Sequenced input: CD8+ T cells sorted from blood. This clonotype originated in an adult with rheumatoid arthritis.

As DNA, the CDR3 is TGTGCCAGCAGCAAAGATAGCTCCTACGAGCAGTACTTC. Amino acid sequence: CASSKDSSYEQYF. This sequence joins TRBV21-1 and TRBJ2-7; the table's D call, TRBD2, was not checked against the DNA. TRBV21-1 is designated a pseudogene. The CDR3 has 13 residues.